The present TCR beta chain was sequenced within a study of blood T cell repertoires in COVID-19. Whole-study context: The samples span acute and convalescent COVID-19 from the United States, Italy and Spain. PBMCs, B-cell-depleted T cells, or T cells were the source of the cDNA or gDNA that made up the material.

Methods used by the authors: Reference gene primer amplification gave nucleated cell count estimates. The protocol was immunoSEQ multiplex PCR, while the TCRdb copy is restricted to in-frame clones and leaves out a portion. Clone size and V and J calls were adopted from that table, with D and trimming inferred from the DNA. This repertoire shows hundreds of thousands of clones, 70% to 90% found once; its top ten account for about 2.9%. The germline gives CDR1 SEHNR, CDR2 FQNEAQ (reference sequence). V was pared by 7 bases and J by 5 bases, with 4 bases of the junction left unmatched. The CDR3 is made up of 13 amino acids.

This receptor was identified in a human donor in a cohort sampled during active COVID-19. The sequenced material came from peripheral blood. The rearrangement links TRBV7-9 to TRBJ1-4; TRBD1 agrees at 7 bases. In nucleotides, the CDR3 is TGTGCCAGCACCGGGACAGTGAATGAAAAACTGTTTTTT. Its translation: CASTGTVNEKLFF. Variable domain in full (rest from reference TRBV7-9 and TRBJ1-4): DTGVSQNPRHKITKRGQNVTFRCDPISEHNRLYWYRQTLGQGPEFLTYFQNEAQLEKSRLLSDRFSAERPKGSFSTLEIQRTEQGDSAMYLCASTGTVNEKLFFGSGTQLSVL.